The T cell receptor beta chain described here comes from a study of blood T cell repertoires in COVID-19. Study-level background: PBMCs, B-cell-depleted T cells, or T cells were the source of the cDNA or gDNA that made up the material.

The data were produced by immunoSEQ multiplex PCR, yet TCRdb's version contains in-frame clones alone and is incomplete. The sample gives around 420,000 clones, approximately 91% of which show up once; 2% to 2.5% is in the top ten. There are 14 residues in the CDR3. Looked up from germline, CDR1 is KGHSH and CDR2 is LQKENI. Trimming took off 6 bases at V and 3 bases at J, with 12 bases between the two ends. Participants' reported clinical history set cohort assignment. The origin of this receptor is a middle-aged woman with acute COVID-19. The V gene is TRBV18, the J gene TRBJ1-5; a weak D match, TRBD1 (5 bases). Sequenced sample: PBMCs or T cells enriched from blood (not recorded which). The CDR3 reads CASSTAGSNQPQHF. The DNA of the CDR3 is TGTGCCAGCTCTACCGCAGGGTCCAATCAGCCCCAGCATTTT. Filled out from reference TRBV18 and TRBJ1-5, the complete variable domain reads NAGVMQNPRHLVRRRGQEARLRCSPMKGHSHVYWYRQLPEEGLKFMVYLQKENIIDESGMPKERFSAEFPKEGPSILRIQQVVRGDSAAYFCASSTAGSNQPQHFGDGTRLSIL.